What follows are 31 T cell receptor beta chains derived from one specimen sequenced in a study of cytomegalovirus exposure and HLA in healthy donors. PCR involved 60 Vbeta and 13 Jbeta primers. Measured with immunoSEQ multiplex PCR; TCRdb has only the in-frame clones, and not every one. The sample lists 180,000 or so clones; around 76% were seen once. Sequenced material: PBMCs. These receptors were taken from a young woman in good health and CMV-seropositive.

The chain has TRBV9 and TRBJ2-3, with 11 positions matching TRBD2. The CDR3 has 17 residues. Germline V CDR1 and CDR2: SGDLS, YYNGEE. The ends lost 4 bases at V and 2 bases at J; junction bases unmatched: 9. In DNA form, the CDR3 reads TGTGCCAGCAGCCCTACTAGCGGGGGTTGGAACACAGATACGCAGTATTTT. This gives the protein CASSPTSGGWNTDTQYF. Supplemented by reference TRBV9 and TRBJ2-3, the full variable domain reads DSGVTQTPKHLITATGQRVTLRCSPRSGDLSVYWYQQSLDQGLQFLIQYYNGEERAKGNILERFSAQQFPDLHSELNLSSLELGDSALYFCASSPTSGGWNTDTQYFGPGTRLTVL.

Of note for this clone: The germline gene is not matched at one end of the junction; a read error may be the cause. The chain has TRBV7-6 and TRBJ2-1, with 12 bases fitting TRBD2. The CDR3 has 17 residues. CDR1 SGHVS and CDR2 FNYEAQ come from the germline V gene. The CDR3 region is CASILAASGGAGNEQFF. The CDR3 DNA is TGTGCCAGCATCTTAGCCGCTAGCGGGGGGGCGGGCAATGAGCAGTTCTTC.

The rearrangement links TRBV29-1 to TRBJ2-7; D is perhaps TRBD1 (5 bases). Germline V gives CDR1 SQVTM, CDR2 ANQGSEA. The CDR3 is made up of 12 amino acids. V was clipped by 3 bases and J by 4 bases, with 10 bases between them. The CDR3 DNA reads TGCAGCGTTGAGGGGCAACGATACGAGCAGTACTTC. Its protein is CSVEGQRYEQYF.

This rearrangement joins TRBV4-1 to TRBJ2-7; a weak D match, TRBD1 (5 bases). The V end was cut by 0 bases, the J end by 3 bases, with 9 bases between. There are 14 residues in the CDR3. CDR1 MGHRA and CDR2 YSYEKL come from the germline V gene. The CDR3 DNA reads TGCGCCAGCAGCCAAGATATGACAGACTACGAGCAGTACTTC. It codes for CASSQDMTDYEQYF.

In its sample, this clone was seen a few times. The chain has TRBV19 and TRBJ2-3; D might be TRBD2 (7 bases). The length of the CDR3 is 15 residues. From germline, CDR1 is LNHDA and CDR2 SQIVND (reference sequence). The V end was cut by 6 bases, the J end by 4 bases, with 17 bases between. In DNA form, the CDR3 reads TGTGCCAGTAGAAGGGGGGGTCTGAGGGCAGATACGCAGTATTTT. It is translated as CASRRGGLRADTQYF.

The genes are TRBV10-2 and TRBJ2-2; 7 bases map to TRBD1. From germline, CDR1 is WSHSY and CDR2 SAAADI. With 8 bases clipped from V and 1 base from J, the junction kept 4 bases outside the gene matches. The CDR3 is 14 amino acids. The CDR3 DNA reads TGCGCCAGCGGGGACAGCCGGAACACCGGGGAGCTGTTTTTT. Amino acid sequence: CASGDSRNTGELFF.

The J gene is TRBJ2-3, the V gene TRBV6-4; TRBD2 matches 9 bases. This CDR3 contains 15 residues. J gave up 0 bases and V 5 bases, and 3 bases lay outside the gene matches. The germline V gene has CDR1 MRHNA and CDR2 SNTAGT. CDR3 bases: TGTGCCAGCAGTCCCAGCGGGGGGAGCACAGATACGCAGTATTTT. This codes for CASSPSGGSTDTQYF.

The CDR3: CASSVGYGGLSGNTIYF. CDR3 DNA sequence: TGTGCCAGCAGCGTAGGGTACGGGGGGTTGTCTGGAAACACCATATATTTT. The chain combines TRBV9 with TRBJ1-3; D is possibly TRBD1 (5 bases). Germline V lookup: CDR1 SGDLS, CDR2 YYNGEE. The CDR3 is 17 residues long. With 0 bases removed from V and 1 base from J, the gap between germline ends came to 14 bases.

The V and J genes are TRBV6-5 and TRBJ2-1, with D perhaps matching TRBD1 (5 bases). Germline lookup yields CDR1 MNHEY and CDR2 SVGAGI. The CDR3 consists of 16 residues. V lost 0 bases, J lost 7 bases, and 16 bases lay in between. DNA of the CDR3: TGTGCCAGCAGTTACTCGATGCAGGGAACGCGGAATGAGCAGTTCTTC. Translating it yields CASSYSMQGTRNEQFF.

This clone has a handful of counts. The V call is TRBV9, the J call TRBJ1-4; D gene uncertain. CDR1 and CDR2 (germline): SGDLS, YYNGEE. The CDR3 is made up of 15 amino acids. V was cut by 0 bases and J by 7 bases, with 13 bases left in between. The CDR3 loop is CASSVGREPSEKLFF. The CDR3 DNA reads TGTGCCAGCAGCGTAGGTAGAGAGCCAAGTGAAAAACTGTTTTTT.

This clone showed up just once. Germline is not matched at one junction end, which may reflect a read error. The chain has TRBV10-3 and TRBJ2-4; 10 bases agree with TRBD1. The V gene's germline CDR1 is ENHRY and CDR2 SYGVKD. The CDR3 length is 15 residues. CDR3: CAISDRGLAKNSQYF. The CDR3 coding sequence is TGTGCCATCAGCGACAGGGGGCTAGCCAAAAACAGTCAGTACTTC.

A single count supports this clone. V gene TRBV2 combines with J gene TRBJ2-7; no clear D gene. V was shortened by 3 bases and J by 3 bases, with 15 bases between the two germline ends. This CDR3 is built from 15 residues. Germline loops: CDR1 SNHLY, CDR2 FYNNEI. CDR3 bases: TGTGCCAGCAGTGACCCTGACGACAATCACTACGAGCAGTACTTC. It is translated as CASSDPDDNHYEQYF.

This clone came up a few times. J is TRBJ2-7 and V is TRBV28; 7 bases match TRBD1. The germline CDR1 and CDR2 sequences are MDHEN and SYDVKM. V trimming: 8 bases; J trimming: 2 bases; junction bases outside the gene matches: 6. CDR3 length: 13 amino acids. CDR3 sequence: CASGRDRTYEQYF. The CDR3 DNA reads TGTGCCAGCGGCCGGGACAGAACCTACGAGCAGTACTTC.

Here the CDR3 reads CASSVVGGQGARGYTF. In DNA, the CDR3 is TGTGCCAGCAGCGTAGTGGGGGGACAGGGGGCTCGAGGCTACACCTTC. The chain is built from TRBV9 and TRBJ1-2; TRBD1 matches at 12 bases. The CDR3 loop spans 16 amino acids. The germline V gene has CDR1 SGDLS and CDR2 YYNGEE. The V gene end was trimmed by 0 bases and the J gene end by 8 bases; junction bases not matched to a gene: 8. Full variable domain (rest looked up from reference TRBV9 and TRBJ1-2): DSGVTQTPKHLITATGQRVTLRCSPRSGDLSVYWYQQSLDQGLQFLIQYYNGEERAKGNILERFSAQQFPDLHSELNLSSLELGDSALYFCASSVVGGQGARGYTFGSGTRLTVV.

The chain recombines TRBV29-1 with TRBJ2-5, with D unresolved. The CDR3 is 12 residues long. V lost 5 bases, J lost 1 base, and 8 bases lay in between. CDR1 SQVTM and CDR2 ANQGSEA come from the germline V gene. CDR3 sequence: CSVPTVQETQYF. The CDR3 nucleotides read TGCAGCGTTCCAACGGTCCAAGAGACCCAGTACTTC.

The rearrangement uses TRBV9 and TRBJ2-2; possible D gene TRBD2, 7 bases. The V gene lost 0 bases and the J gene lost 1 base, with 19 bases spanning the gap. The V gene's germline CDR1 is SGDLS and CDR2 YYNGEE. CDR3 length: 19 amino acids. CDR3 coding DNA: TGTGCCAGCAGCGTAGAGGACGGGGGGCACGCCTTGAACACCGGGGAGCTGTTTTTT. This gives the protein CASSVEDGGHALNTGELFF. Filled out from reference TRBV9 and TRBJ2-2, the complete variable domain reads DSGVTQTPKHLITATGQRVTLRCSPRSGDLSVYWYQQSLDQGLQFLIQYYNGEERAKGNILERFSAQQFPDLHSELNLSSLELGDSALYFCASSVEDGGHALNTGELFFGEGSRLTVL.

The chain uses TRBV6-5 and TRBJ2-2; the D is unclear. Germline values: CDR1 MNHEY, CDR2 SVGAGI. V gave up 5 bases and J gave up 3 bases, with 7 bases separating them. This CDR3 is 13 amino acids long. CDR3 coding DNA: TGTGCCAGCAGTCCCTACCACACCGGGGAGCTGTTTTTT. This codes for CASSPYHTGELFF.

The J gene is TRBJ1-5, the V gene TRBV30, with TRBD1 matching 12 bases. The CDR3 is made up of 16 amino acids. The junction had 7 bases not matched to a gene; V was cut back by 2 bases and J by 5 bases. Per the germline V gene, CDR1 is GTSNPN and CDR2 is SVGIG (reference sequence). The CDR3 DNA reads as TGTGCCTGGAGTAAACCCGGGACAGGGGGCTATCAGCCCCAGCATTTT. Protein product: CAWSKPGTGGYQPQHF.

The chain joins TRBV7-7 to TRBJ2-7; D possibly corresponds to TRBD1 (6 bases). The CDR3 length is 13 residues. Trimming pared 3 bases from V and 3 bases from J, leaving 9 bases between. Germline V lookup: CDR1 SSHAT, CDR2 FNYEAQ (reference sequence). The CDR3: CASSLGAGYEQYF. The CDR3 nucleotides read TGTGCCAGCAGCTTGGGGGCCGGCTACGAGCAGTACTTC.

The chain links TRBV19 to TRBJ2-7, with TRBD1 matching over 8 bases. The CDR3 is 14 residues long. The ends lost 3 bases at V and 2 bases at J; junction bases unmatched: 3. Germline CDR1 is LNHDA and CDR2 is SQIVND (reference sequence). The CDR3 region is CASSMTGVTYEQYF. The CDR3 DNA sequence: TGTGCCAGTAGTATGACAGGGGTTACCTACGAGCAGTACTTC.

The CDR3 sequence: CASSPVGGYGYTF. The CDR3 bases are TGTGCCAGCAGCCCCGTTGGAGGCTATGGCTACACCTTC. The rearrangement uses TRBV7-9 and TRBJ1-2; D call uncertain. V lost 5 bases, J lost 4 bases, and 11 bases lay in between. Germline V gene lookup returns CDR1 SEHNR and CDR2 FQNEAQ (reference sequence). The CDR3 consists of 13 residues.

This clone was seen just once. This chain uses TRBV29-1 with TRBJ2-5; 8 bases are a match to TRBD1. Losses at the gene ends were 7 bases for V and 2 bases for J; bases not matched to a gene: 3. Germline-derived CDR1 and CDR2 are SQVTM and ANQGSEA. The CDR3 totals 12 residues. This CDR3 reads CSARTGQETQYF. In DNA, the CDR3 is TGCAGCGCGAGGACAGGGCAAGAGACCCAGTACTTC.

This chain connects TRBV30 to TRBJ2-7, with 7 bases that match TRBD2. The CDR3 runs to 13 residues. V lost 5 bases, J lost 3 bases, and 7 bases stayed unmatched. CDR1 is GTSNPN, CDR2 SVGIG, per germline (reference sequence). The DNA of the CDR3 is TGTGCCTGGGGGGCGGGAGTAGGCTACGAGCAGTACTTC. Translating it yields CAWGAGVGYEQYF.

The chain is built from TRBV2 and TRBJ2-7, with 9 bases identical to TRBD1. From germline, CDR1 is SNHLY and CDR2 FYNNEI. With 6 bases clipped from V and 6 bases from J, the junction kept 6 bases outside the gene matches. The CDR3 totals 13 residues. The CDR3 loop reads CASRTGGLSEQYF. CDR3 sequence (DNA): TGTGCCAGCAGAACAGGGGGCCTTAGCGAGCAGTACTTC.

In this sample, this clone turned up once. V and J are TRBV28 and TRBJ2-7, with TRBD1 as a possible D gene (6 bases). Germline V gene lookup returns CDR1 MDHEN and CDR2 SYDVKM. V was trimmed by 7 bases and J by 5 bases, leaving 18 bases between them. CDR3 length: 14 amino acids. The CDR3 bases are TGTGCCAGCATAGGCCAGGGGAAGGAGAACGAGCAGTACTTC. Residues: CASIGQGKENEQYF.

This clone was picked up one time. This chain joins TRBV7-2 and TRBJ1-6; D perhaps matches TRBD1 (5 bases). Germline V gene data show CDR1 as SGHTA and CDR2 as FQGNSA. Trimming left V 1 base short and J 4 bases short, with 11 bases between. CDR3 size: 16 residues. As DNA, the CDR3 is TGTGCCAGCAGCTTAGGCGGGGCGCCGTATAATTCACCCCTCCACTTT. Translated: CASSLGGAPYNSPLHF.

This chain joins TRBV28 and TRBJ1-4; no definite D call. From germline, CDR1 is MDHEN and CDR2 SYDVKM. Trimming cost V 4 bases and J 6 bases, with 15 bases left between them. This CDR3 comprises 15 residues. The CDR3 region has the DNA TGTGCCAGCAGTTCCGCGGTCTCCGGGGATGAAAAACTGTTTTTT. Translation: CASSSAVSGDEKLFF.

This clone was observed a handful of times. The rearrangement links TRBV5-4 to TRBJ2-1; TRBD2 matches at 10 bases. The germline gives CDR1 SGHNT, CDR2 YYREEE (reference sequence). V lost 4 bases and J lost 7; bases outside the gene matches: 8. The CDR3 consists of 15 residues. CDR3 coding DNA: TGTGCCAGCAGCCCCGGGACTAGCGATTTAAATGAGCAGTTCTTC. Its translation: CASSPGTSDLNEQFF.

This sequence joins TRBV19 and TRBJ2-2; D unclear. Germline V lookup: CDR1 LNHDA, CDR2 SQIVND (reference sequence). The ends were cut back, 3 bases at V and 6 bases at J, with 11 bases in the middle. The CDR3 runs to 14 residues. The CDR3 protein is CASSITGLAGELFF. The CDR3 region has the DNA TGTGCCAGTAGTATCACCGGGTTGGCCGGGGAGCTGTTTTTT.

The CDR3 DNA sequence: TGTGCCAGCAGCCACATGTGGGCACCTCCTCGCCGTGAAGCTTTCTTT. Encoded protein: CASSHMWAPPRREAFF. The rearrangement uses TRBV14 and TRBJ1-1; no definite D call. The germline V and J ends were trimmed by 3 bases and 7 bases, with 21 bases remaining between them. This CDR3 spans 16 amino acids. Looked up from germline, CDR1 is SGHDN and CDR2 is FVKESK.

J is TRBJ2-7 and V is TRBV19; 7 positions agree with TRBD1. The CDR3 contains 12 residues. From germline, CDR1 is LNHDA and CDR2 SQIVND (reference sequence). With V trimmed by 6 bases and J by 4 bases, 3 bases remained unmatched. The CDR3 region is CASSDRAYEQYF. CDR3 DNA: TGTGCCAGTAGCGACAGGGCTTACGAGCAGTACTTC.